This TCR beta chain was recorded in a study of T-cell reconstitution after alpha-beta-depleted transplantation in children. The CDR3 runs to 14 residues. In germline, CDR1 is ENHRY, CDR2 SYGVKD. Trimming removed 0 bases at V and 7 bases at J, with 10 bases between. Unique molecular identifiers were used to barcode this TCRbeta library. TCRdb reanalysed the PCR reads using MiXCR and keeps one entry per CDR3 protein. The sample yields about 500,000 distinct CDR3 sequences, approximately 30% seen once. This clonotype was detected only a few times. This receptor was identified in a human donor who donated a stem cell graft to a child with aplastic anemia. This chain links TRBV10-3 with TRBJ1-5; D may be TRBD1 (5 bases). Sequencing was performed on PBMCs from the stem cell graft donor, taken from the stem cell graft. CDR3 sequence reads: CAISESGGRQPQHF. The CDR3 DNA follows: TGTGCCATCAGTGAGTCCGGGGGACGGCAGCCCCAGCATTTT.